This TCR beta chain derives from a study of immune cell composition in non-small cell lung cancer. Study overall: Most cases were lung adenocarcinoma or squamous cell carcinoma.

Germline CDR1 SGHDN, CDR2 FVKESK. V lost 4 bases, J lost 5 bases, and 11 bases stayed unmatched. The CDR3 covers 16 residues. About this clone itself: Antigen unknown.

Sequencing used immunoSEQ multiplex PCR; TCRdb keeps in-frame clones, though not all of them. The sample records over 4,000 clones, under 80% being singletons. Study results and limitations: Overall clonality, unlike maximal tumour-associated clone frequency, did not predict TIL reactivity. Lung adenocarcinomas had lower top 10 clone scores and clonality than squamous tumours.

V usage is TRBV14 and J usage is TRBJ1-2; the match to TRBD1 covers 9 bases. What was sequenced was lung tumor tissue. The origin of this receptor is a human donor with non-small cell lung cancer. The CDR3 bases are TGTGCCAGCAGCCCGGACAGGGGAATGACATTTTATGGCTACACCTTC. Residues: CASSPDRGMTFYGYTF.